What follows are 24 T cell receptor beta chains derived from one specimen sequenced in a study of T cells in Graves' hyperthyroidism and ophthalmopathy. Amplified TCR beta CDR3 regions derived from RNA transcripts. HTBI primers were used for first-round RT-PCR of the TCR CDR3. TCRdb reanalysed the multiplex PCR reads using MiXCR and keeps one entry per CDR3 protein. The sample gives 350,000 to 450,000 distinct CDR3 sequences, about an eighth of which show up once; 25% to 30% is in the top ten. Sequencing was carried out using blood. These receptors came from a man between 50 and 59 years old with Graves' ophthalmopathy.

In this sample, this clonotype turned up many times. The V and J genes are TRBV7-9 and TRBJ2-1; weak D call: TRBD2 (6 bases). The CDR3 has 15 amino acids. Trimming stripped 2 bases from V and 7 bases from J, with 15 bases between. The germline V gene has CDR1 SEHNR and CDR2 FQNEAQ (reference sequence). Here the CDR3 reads CASSLSGGNRNEQFF. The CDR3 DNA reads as TGTGCCAGCAGCTTAAGCGGCGGGAATCGAAATGAGCAGTTCTTC.

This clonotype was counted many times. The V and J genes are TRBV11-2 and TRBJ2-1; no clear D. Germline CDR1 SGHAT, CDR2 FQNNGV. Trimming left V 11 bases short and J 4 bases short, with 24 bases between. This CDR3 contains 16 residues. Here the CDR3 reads CAGAMKFDRSYNEQFF. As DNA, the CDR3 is TGTGCCGGCGCGATGAAATTTGATAGATCTTACAATGAGCAGTTCTTC.

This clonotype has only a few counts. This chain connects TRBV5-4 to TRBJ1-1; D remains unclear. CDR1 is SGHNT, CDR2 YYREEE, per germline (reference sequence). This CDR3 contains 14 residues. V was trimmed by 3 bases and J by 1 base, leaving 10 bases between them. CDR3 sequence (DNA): TGTGCCAGCAGCTCCCCCCAGACGAACACTGAAGCTTTCTTT. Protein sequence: CASSSPQTNTEAFF.

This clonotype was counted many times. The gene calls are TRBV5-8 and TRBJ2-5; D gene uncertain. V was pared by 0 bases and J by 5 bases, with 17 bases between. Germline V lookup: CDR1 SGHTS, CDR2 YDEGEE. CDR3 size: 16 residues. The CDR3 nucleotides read TGTGCCAGCAGCTTGGGACGGGTAATGAAGAGGGAGACCCAGTACTTC. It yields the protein CASSLGRVMKRETQYF.

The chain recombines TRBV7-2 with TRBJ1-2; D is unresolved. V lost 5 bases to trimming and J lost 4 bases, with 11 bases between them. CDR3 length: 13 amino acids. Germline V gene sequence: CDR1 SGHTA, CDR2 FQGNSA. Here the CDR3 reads CASSPGLTYGYTF. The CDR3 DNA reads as TGTGCCAGCAGCCCAGGACTGACCTATGGCTACACCTTC.

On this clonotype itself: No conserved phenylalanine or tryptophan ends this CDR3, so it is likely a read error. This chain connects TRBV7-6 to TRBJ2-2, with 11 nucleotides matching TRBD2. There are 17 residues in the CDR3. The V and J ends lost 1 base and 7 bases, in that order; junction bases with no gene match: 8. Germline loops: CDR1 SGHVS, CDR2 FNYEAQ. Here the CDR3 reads CASSLVRSGLAGGELFL. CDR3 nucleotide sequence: TGTGCCAGCAGCTTAGTTCGGTCTGGACTAGCGGGCGGGGAGCTGTTTCTT.

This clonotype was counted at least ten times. The CDR3 is CASSVSTYNEQFF. DNA of the CDR3: TGTGCCAGCAGTGTCAGTACCTACAATGAGCAGTTCTTC. V and J are TRBV2 and TRBJ2-1; no clear D gene. The CDR3 spans 13 residues. Germline V gene lookup returns CDR1 SNHLY and CDR2 FYNNEI. Trimming cost V 4 bases and J 2 bases, with 6 bases left between them.

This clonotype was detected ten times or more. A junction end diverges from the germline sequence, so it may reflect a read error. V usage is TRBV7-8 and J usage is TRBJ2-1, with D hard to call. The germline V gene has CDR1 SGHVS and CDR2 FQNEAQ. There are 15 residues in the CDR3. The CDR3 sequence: CASSLAGVSYNEQFF. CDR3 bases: TGCGCCAGCAGCTTGGCTGGCGTTTCCTACAATGAGCAGTTCTTC.

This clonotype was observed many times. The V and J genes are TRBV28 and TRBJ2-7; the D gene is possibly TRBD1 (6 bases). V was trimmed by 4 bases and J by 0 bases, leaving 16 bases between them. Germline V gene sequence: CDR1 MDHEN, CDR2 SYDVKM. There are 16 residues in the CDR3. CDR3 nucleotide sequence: TGTGCCAGCAGTTCCCACAGGGTCGGTAGCTCCTACGAGCAGTACTTC. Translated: CASSSHRVGSSYEQYF. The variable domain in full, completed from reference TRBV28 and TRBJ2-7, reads DVKVTQSSRYLVKRTGEKVFLECVQDMDHENMFWYRQDPGLGLRLIYFSYDVKMKEKGDIPEGYSVSREKKERFSLILESASTNQTSMYLCASSSHRVGSSYEQYFGPGTRLTVT.

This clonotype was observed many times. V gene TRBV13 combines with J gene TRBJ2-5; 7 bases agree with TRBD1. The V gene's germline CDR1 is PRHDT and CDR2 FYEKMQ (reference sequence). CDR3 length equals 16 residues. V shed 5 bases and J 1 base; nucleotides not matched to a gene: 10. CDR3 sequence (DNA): TGTGCCAGCAGCCTCAACAGGGGCCCCTCCCAAGAGACCCAGTACTTC. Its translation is CASSLNRGPSQETQYF. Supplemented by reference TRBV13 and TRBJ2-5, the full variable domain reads AAGVIQSPRHLIKEKRETATLKCYPIPRHDTVYWYQQGPGQDPQFLISFYEKMQSDKGSIPDRFSAQQFSDYHSELNMSSLELGDSALYFCASSLNRGPSQETQYFGPGTRLLVL.

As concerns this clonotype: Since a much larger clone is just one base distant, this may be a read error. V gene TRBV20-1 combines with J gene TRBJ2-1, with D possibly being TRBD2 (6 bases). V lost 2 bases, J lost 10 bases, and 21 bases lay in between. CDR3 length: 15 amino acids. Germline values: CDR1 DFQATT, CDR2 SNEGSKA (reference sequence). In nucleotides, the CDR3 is TGCAGTGCTAGAAACTTCTCCGAGACTAGGTACGAGCAGTTCTTC. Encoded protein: CSARNFSETRYEQFF.

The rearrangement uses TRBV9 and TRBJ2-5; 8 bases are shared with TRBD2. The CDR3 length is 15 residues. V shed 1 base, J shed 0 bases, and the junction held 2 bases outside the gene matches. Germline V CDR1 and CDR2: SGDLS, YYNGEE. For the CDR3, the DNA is TGTGCCAGCAGCGTAACACTAGCGGACCAAGAGACCCAGTACTTC. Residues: CASSVTLADQETQYF. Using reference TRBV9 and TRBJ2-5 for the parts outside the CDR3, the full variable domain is DSGVTQTPKHLITATGQRVTLRCSPRSGDLSVYWYQQSLDQGLQFLIQYYNGEERAKGNILERFSAQQFPDLHSELNLSSLELGDSALYFCASSVTLADQETQYFGPGTRLLVL.

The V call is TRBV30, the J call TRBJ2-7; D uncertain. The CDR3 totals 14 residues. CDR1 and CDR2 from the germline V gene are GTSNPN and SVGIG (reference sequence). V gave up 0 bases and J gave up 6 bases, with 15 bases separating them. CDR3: CAWSVAASNVEQYF. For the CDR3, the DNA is TGTGCCTGGAGTGTCGCGGCATCGAATGTCGAGCAGTACTTC. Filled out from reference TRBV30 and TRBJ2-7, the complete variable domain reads SQTIHQWPATLVQPVGSPLSLECTVEGTSNPNLYWYRQAAGRGLQLLFYSVGIGQISSEVPQNLSASRPQDRQFILSSKKLLLSDSGFYLCAWSVAASNVEQYFGPGTRLTVT.

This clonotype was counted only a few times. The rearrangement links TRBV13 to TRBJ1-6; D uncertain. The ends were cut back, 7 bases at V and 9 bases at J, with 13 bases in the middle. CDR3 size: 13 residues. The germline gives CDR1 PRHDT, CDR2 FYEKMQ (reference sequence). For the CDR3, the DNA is TGTGCCAGCAACTCCCGCTTAGGTTCACCCCTCCACTTT. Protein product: CASNSRLGSPLHF.

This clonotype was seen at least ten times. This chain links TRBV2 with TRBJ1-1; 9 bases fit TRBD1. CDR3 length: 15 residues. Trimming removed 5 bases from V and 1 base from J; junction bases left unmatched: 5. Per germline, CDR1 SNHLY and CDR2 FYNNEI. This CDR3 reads CASSNMGQGNTEAFF. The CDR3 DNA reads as TGTGCCAGCAGTAATATGGGACAGGGGAACACTGAAGCTTTCTTT.

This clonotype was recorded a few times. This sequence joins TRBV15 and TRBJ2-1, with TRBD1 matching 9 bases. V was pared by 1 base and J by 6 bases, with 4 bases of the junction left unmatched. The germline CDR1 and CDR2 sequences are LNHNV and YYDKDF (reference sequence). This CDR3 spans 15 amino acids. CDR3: CATSRAQGAINEQFF. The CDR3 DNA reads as TGTGCCACCAGCAGAGCACAGGGGGCCATCAATGAGCAGTTCTTC.

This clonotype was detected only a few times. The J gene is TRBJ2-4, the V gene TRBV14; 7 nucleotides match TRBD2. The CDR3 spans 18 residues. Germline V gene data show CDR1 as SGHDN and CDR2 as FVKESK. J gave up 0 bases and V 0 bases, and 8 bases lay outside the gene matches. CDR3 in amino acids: CASSQDPPSGIAKNIQYF. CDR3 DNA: TGTGCCAGCAGCCAAGATCCCCCTAGCGGAATAGCCAAAAACATTCAGTACTTC.

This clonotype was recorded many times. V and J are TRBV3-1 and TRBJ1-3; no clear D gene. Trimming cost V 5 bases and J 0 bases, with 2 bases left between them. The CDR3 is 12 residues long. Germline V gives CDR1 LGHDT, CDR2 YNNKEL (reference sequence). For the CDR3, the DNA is TGTGCCAGCAGCGCCTCTGGAAACACCATATATTTT. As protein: CASSASGNTIYF.

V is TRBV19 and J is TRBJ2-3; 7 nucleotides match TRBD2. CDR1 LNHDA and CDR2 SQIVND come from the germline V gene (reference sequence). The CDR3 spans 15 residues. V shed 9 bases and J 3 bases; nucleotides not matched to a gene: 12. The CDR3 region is CASSTSALGTDTQYF. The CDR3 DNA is TGTGCCAGCAGCACTAGCGCCCTAGGGACAGATACGCAGTATTTT.

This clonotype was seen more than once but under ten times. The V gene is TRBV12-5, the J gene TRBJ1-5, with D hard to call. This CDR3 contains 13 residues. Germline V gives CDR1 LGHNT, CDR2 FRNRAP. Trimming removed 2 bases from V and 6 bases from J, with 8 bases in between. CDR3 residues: CASGLSPSQPQHF. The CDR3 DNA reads TGTGCTAGTGGTTTGTCGCCCTCTCAGCCCCAGCATTTT.

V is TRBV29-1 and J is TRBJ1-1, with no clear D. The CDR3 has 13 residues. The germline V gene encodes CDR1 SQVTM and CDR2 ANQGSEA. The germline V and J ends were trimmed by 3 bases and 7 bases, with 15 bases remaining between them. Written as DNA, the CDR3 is TGCAGCGTTGAGACCGCGACTACCGGTGAAGCTTTCTTT. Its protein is CSVETATTGEAFF.

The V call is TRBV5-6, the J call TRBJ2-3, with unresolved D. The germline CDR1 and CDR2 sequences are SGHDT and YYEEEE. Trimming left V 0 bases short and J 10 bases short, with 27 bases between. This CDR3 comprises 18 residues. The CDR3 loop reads CASSLASSTIPALDAQYF. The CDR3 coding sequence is TGTGCCAGCAGCTTGGCCTCTAGTACTATCCCGGCGCTGGATGCGCAGTATTTT.

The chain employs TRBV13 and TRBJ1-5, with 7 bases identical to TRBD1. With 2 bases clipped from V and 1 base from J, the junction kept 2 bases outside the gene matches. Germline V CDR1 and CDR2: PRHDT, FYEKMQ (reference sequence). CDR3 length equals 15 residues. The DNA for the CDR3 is TGTGCCAGCAGCTTACAGGGGGGAAGCAATCAGCCCCAGCATTTT. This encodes CASSLQGGSNQPQHF.

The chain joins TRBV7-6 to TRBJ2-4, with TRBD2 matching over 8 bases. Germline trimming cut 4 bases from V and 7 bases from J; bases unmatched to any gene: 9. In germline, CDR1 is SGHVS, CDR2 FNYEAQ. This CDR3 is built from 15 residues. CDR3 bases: TGTGCCAGCAGCTCCGGGAGGGGAGCCGGGAACATTCAGTACTTC. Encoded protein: CASSSGRGAGNIQYF.